Sequencing of this TCR beta chain was carried out in a study of blood T cell repertoires in COVID-19. Background on the study: Samples came from the United States, Italy and Spain, spanning acute and convalescent COVID-19. In each case, the material was cDNA or gDNA derived from T cells, B-cell-depleted T cells, or PBMCs.

Original handling: Reference gene primer amplification gave nucleated cell count estimates. Produced via immunoSEQ multiplex PCR; TCRdb's table is partial and in-frame only. The V and J calls and the clone size are those of that table, but D and trimming were determined from the DNA. The repertoire holds over 85,000 clones, more than 65% seen once, with about 3.7% in the top ten. Germline CDR1 is LGHDT and CDR2 is YNNKEL (reference sequence). V lost 0 bases and J lost 6, with 10 bases in between. CDR3 length: 14 residues. Sample: peripheral blood. The chain joins TRBV3-1 (or the pseudogene TRBV3-2) to TRBJ2-3; the D gene is possibly TRBD1 (6 bases). The receptor was isolated from a woman older than 75 with acute or convalescent COVID-19. CDR3 nucleotide sequence: TGTGCCAGCAGCCAAGAGGGGGCGCGGGATACGCAGTATTTT. It yields the protein CASSQEGARDTQYF.